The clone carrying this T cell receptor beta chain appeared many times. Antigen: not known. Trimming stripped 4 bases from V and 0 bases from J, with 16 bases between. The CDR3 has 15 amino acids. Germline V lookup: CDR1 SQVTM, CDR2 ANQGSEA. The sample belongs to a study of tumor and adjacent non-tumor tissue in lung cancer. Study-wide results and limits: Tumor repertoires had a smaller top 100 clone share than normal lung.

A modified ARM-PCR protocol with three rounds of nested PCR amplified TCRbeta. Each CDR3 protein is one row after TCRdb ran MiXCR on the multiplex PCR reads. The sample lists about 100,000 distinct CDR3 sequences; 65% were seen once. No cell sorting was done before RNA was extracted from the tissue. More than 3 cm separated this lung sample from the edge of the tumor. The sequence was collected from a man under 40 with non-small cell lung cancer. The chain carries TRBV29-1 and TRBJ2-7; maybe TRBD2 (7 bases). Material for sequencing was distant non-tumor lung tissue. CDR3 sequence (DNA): TGCAGCGTTGTGGGGGGGGGGGGCTTCTCCTACGAGCAGTACTTC. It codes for CSVVGGGGFSYEQYF.